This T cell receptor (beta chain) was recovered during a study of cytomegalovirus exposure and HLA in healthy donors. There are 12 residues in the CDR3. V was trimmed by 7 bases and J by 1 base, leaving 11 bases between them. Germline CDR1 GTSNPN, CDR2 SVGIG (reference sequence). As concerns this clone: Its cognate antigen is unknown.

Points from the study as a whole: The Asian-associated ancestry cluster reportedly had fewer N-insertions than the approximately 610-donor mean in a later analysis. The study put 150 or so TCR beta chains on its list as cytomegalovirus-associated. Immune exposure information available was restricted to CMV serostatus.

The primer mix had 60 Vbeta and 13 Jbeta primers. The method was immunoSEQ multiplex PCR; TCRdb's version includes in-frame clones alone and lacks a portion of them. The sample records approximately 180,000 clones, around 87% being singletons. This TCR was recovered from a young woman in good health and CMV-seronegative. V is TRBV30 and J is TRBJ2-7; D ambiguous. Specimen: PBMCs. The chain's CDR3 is CALKLRSYEQYF. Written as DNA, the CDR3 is TGTGCCTTGAAACTCCGATCCTACGAGCAGTACTTC. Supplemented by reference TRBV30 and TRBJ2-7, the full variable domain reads SQTIHQWPATLVQPVGSPLSLECTVEGTSNPNLYWYRQAAGRGLQLLFYSVGIGQISSEVPQNLSASRPQDRQFILSSKKLLLSDSGFYLCALKLRSYEQYFGPGTRLTVT.